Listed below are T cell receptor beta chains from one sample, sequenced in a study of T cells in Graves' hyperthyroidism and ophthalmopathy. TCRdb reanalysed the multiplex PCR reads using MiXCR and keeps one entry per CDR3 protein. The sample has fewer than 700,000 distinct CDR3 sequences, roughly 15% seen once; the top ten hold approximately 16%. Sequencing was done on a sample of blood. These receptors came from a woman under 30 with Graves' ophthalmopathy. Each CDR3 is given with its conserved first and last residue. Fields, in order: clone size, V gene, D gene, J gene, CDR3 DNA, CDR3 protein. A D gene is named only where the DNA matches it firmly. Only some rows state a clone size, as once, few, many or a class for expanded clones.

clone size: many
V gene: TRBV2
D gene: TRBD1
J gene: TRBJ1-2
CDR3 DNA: TGTGCCAGCAGTGAGAAACAGGGGGCCGGCTACACCTTC
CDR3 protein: CASSEKQGAGYTF

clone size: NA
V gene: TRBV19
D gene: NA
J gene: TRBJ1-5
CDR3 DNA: TGTGCCAGTAGTATCCGCAGGCACAATAGCAATCAGCCCCAGCATTTT
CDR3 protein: CASSIRRHNSNQPQHF

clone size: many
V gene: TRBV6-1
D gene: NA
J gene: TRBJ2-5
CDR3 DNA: TGTGCCAGCAGTGAAAACCAGAGAGCGCAGTACTTC
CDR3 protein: CASSENQRAQYF

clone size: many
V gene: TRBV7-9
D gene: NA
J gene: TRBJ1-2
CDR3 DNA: TGTGCCAGCAGCAAAGGCCCAGAAGCTAACTATGGCTACACCTTC
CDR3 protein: CASSKGPEANYGYTF

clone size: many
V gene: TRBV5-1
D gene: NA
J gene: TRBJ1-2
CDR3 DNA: TGCGCCAGCAGCCCGGCATCAACAGGGCCGGGCTACACCTTC
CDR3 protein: CASSPASTGPGYTF

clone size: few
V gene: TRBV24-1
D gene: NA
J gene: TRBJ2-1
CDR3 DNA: TGTGCCACCAGTGCCCCAGGAAGCTCCTACAATGAGCAGTTCTTC
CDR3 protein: CATSAPGSSYNEQFF

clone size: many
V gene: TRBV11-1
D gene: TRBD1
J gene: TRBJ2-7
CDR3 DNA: TGTGCCAGCTCCGGGACAGACCAGTACTACGAGCAGTACTTC
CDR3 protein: CASSGTDQYYEQYF

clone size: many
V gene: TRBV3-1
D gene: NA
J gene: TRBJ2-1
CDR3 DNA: TGTGCCAGCAGCCAAGATCGTGGGGGGACTTCAGCCTACAATGAGCAGTTCTTC
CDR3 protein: CASSQDRGGTSAYNEQFF

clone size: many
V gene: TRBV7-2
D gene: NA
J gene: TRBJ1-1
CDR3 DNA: TGTGCCAGCAGCTTAGTGGAGGTCGGGGAAGCTTTCTTT
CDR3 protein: CASSLVEVGEAFF

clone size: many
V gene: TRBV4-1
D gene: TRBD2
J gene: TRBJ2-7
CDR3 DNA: TGCGCCAGCAGCCAAGTTCGGGCGGGAGTTCACTACGAGCAGTACTTC
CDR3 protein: CASSQVRAGVHYEQYF